A selection of T cell receptor beta chains follows, all from one sample in a study of cytomegalovirus exposure and HLA in healthy donors. Measured with immunoSEQ multiplex PCR; TCRdb has only the in-frame clones, and not every one. The top ten clones hold about 2.5% of a sample with approximately 150,000 clones, about 72% of them seen once. Sample: PBMCs. The source of these receptors is a human donor in good health. The CDR3 runs from the conserved cysteine through the conserved F or W.

v_call,cdr3_length,cdr3_aa
TRBV7-8,15,CASSHKLREVETQYF
TRBV2,13,CASRRDAGNTIYF
TRBV4-3,14,CASSRTLRSYEQYF
TRBV13,14,CASSLGLLSYEQYF
TRBV29-1,13,CSVRDSSYNEQFF
TRBV6-6,13,CASSLAQGSGYTF
TRBV5-6,18,CASSLAVSPLLKRYEQYF
TRBV7-3,15,CASSLGTSGGETQYF
TRBV2,13,CASGGSVNTEAFF
TRBV4-1,13,CASSHRTGNEQYF
TRBV4-2,15,CASSQGTDTQAPQYF
TRBV6-1,15,CASSQGGGSNEKLFF
TRBV4-1,16,CASSQKTGGRNTEAFF
TRBV5-4,13,CASSSPGLDTQYF
TRBV4-1,15,CASSQDIVGSQPQHF
TRBV7-2,13,CASSTYGTDTQYF